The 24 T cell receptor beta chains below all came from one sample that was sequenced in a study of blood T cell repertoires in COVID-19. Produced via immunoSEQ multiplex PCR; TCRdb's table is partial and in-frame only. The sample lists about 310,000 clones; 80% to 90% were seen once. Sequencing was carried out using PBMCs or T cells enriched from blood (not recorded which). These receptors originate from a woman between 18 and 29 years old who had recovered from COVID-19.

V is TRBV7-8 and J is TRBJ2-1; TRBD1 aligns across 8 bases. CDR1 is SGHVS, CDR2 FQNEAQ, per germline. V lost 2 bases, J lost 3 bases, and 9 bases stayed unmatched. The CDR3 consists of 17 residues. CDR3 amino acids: CASSLYAGGMVYNEQFF. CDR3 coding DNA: TGTGCCAGCAGCTTATATGCAGGGGGCATGGTCTACAATGAGCAGTTCTTC.

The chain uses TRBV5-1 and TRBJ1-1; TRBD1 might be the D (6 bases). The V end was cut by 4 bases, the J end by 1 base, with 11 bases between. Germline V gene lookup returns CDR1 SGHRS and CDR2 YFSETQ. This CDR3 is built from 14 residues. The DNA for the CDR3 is TGCGCCAGCAGCCCGGGGACACGGAACACTGAAGCTTTCTTT. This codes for CASSPGTRNTEAFF.

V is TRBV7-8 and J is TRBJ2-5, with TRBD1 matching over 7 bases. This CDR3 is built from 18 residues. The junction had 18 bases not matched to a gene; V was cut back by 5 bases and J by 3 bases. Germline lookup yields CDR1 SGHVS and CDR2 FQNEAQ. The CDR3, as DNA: TGTGCCAGCAGCGGGCGCGGTAAGGGGGCCGTGGAAAAAGAGACCCAGTACTTC. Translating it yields CASSGRGKGAVEKETQYF.

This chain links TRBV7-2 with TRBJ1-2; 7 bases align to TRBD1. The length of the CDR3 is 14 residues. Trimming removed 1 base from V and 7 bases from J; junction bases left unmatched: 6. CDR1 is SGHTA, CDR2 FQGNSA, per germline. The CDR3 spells CASSLVSRGSGYTF. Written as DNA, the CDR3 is TGTGCCAGCAGCTTAGTTTCCAGGGGGAGTGGCTACACCTTC.

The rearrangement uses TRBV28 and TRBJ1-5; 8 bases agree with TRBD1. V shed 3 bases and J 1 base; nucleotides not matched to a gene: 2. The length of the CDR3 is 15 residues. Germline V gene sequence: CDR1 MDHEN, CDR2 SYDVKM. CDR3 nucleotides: TGTGCCAGCAGTTTGACAGGGGAGAGCAATCAGCCCCAGCATTTT. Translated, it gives CASSLTGESNQPQHF.

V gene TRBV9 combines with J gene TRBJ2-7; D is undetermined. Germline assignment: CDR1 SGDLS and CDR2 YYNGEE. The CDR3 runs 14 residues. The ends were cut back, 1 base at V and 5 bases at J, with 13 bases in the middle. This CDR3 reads CASSVSHEVHEQYF. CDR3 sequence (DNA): TGTGCCAGCAGCGTATCCCACGAGGTTCACGAGCAGTACTTC.

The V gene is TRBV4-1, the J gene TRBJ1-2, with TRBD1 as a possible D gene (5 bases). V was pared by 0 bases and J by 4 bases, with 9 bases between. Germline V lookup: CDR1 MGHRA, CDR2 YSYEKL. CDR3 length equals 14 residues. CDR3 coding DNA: TGCGCCAGCAGCCAAGAGGGGGGTCCCTATGGCTACACCTTC. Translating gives CASSQEGGPYGYTF.

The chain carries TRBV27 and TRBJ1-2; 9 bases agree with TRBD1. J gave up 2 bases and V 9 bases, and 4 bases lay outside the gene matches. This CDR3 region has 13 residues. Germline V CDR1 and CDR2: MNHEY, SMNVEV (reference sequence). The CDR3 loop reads CASRQGENYGYTF. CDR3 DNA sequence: TGTGCCAGTCGACAGGGGGAGAACTATGGCTACACCTTC.

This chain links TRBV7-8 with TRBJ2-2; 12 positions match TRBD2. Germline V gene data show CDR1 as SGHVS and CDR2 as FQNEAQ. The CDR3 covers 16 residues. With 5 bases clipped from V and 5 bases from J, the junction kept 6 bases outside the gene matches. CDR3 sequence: CASSIGLAGLTGELFF. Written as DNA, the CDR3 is TGTGCCAGCAGCATCGGACTAGCGGGGTTAACCGGGGAGCTGTTTTTT.

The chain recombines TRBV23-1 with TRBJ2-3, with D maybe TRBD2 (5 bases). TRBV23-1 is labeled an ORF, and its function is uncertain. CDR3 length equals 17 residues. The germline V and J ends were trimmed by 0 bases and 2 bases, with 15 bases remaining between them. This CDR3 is CASSQSFDRGSTDTQYF. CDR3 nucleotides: TGCGCCAGCAGTCAATCGTTTGACCGGGGTTCCACAGATACGCAGTATTTT.

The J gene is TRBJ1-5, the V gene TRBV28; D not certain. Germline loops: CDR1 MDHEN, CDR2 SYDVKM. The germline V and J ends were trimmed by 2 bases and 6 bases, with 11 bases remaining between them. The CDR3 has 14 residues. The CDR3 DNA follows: TGTGCCAGCAGTTTACCCCACTACTTTCAGCCCCAGCATTTT. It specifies CASSLPHYFQPQHF.

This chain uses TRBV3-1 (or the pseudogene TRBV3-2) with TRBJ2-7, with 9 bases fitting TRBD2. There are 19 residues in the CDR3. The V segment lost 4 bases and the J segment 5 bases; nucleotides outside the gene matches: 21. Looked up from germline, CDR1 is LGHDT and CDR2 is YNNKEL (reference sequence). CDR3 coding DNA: TGTGCCAGCAGCCGGATATACGGGCGGGAGGGCCACCCTCAGAACGAGCAGTACTTC. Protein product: CASSRIYGREGHPQNEQYF.

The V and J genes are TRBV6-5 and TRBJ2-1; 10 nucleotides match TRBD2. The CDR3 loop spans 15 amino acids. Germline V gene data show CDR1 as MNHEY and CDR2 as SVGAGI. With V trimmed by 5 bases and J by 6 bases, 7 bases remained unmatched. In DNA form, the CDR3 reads TGTGCCAGCAGTCAGATAGCGGGGGGCATCAATGAGCAGTTCTTC. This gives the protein CASSQIAGGINEQFF.

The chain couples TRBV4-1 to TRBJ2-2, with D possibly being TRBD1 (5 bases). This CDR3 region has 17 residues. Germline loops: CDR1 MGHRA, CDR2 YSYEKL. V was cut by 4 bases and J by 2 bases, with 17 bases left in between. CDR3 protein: CASSLSPQVYNTGELFF. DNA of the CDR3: TGCGCCAGCAGCCTAAGCCCACAGGTCTATAACACCGGGGAGCTGTTTTTT.

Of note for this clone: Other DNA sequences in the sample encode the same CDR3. The CDR3 DNA is TGCAGCGTTGGCGGGGGGCGGAACACTGAAGCTTTCTTT. Residues: CSVGGGRNTEAFF. J is TRBJ1-1 and V is TRBV29-1, with D tentatively TRBD1 (6 bases). The CDR3 spans 13 residues. The V gene lost 4 bases and the J gene lost 1 base, with 10 bases spanning the gap. Germline CDR1 reads SQVTM; CDR2 reads ANQGSEA.

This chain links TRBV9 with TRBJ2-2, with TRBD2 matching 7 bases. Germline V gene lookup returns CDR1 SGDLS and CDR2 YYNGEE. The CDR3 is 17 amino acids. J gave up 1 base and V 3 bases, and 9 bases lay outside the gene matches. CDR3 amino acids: CASSGRQSGENTGELFF. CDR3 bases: TGTGCCAGCAGCGGACGACAGAGCGGGGAGAACACCGGGGAGCTGTTTTTT. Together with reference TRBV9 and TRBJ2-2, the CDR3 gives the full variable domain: DSGVTQTPKHLITATGQRVTLRCSPRSGDLSVYWYQQSLDQGLQFLIQYYNGEERAKGNILERFSAQQFPDLHSELNLSSLELGDSALYFCASSGRQSGENTGELFFGEGSRLTVL.

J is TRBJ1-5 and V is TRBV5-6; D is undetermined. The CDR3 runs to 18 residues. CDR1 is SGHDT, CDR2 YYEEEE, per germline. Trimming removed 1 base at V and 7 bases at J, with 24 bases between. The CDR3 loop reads CASSLFGVSGSFWQPQHF. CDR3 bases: TGTGCCAGCAGCTTGTTCGGGGTCTCCGGGTCTTTTTGGCAGCCCCAGCATTTT.

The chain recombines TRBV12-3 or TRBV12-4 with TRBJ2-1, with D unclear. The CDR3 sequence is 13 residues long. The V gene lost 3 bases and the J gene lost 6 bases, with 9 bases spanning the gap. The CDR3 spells CASSFDLGNEQFF. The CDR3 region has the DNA TGTGCCAGCAGTTTCGACTTGGGCAATGAGCAGTTCTTC.

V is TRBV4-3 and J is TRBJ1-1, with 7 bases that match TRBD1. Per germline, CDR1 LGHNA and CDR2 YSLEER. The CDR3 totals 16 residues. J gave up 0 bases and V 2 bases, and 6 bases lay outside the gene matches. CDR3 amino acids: CASSQLTTGVNTEAFF. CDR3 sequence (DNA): TGCGCCAGCAGCCAACTTACTACAGGGGTGAACACTGAAGCTTTCTTT.

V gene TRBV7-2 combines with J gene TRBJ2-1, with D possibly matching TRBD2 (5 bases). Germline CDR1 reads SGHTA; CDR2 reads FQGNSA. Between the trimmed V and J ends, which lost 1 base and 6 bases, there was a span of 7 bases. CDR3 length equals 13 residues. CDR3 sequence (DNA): TGTGCCAGCAGCTTAGAACTAGGCAATGAGCAGTTCTTC. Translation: CASSLELGNEQFF.

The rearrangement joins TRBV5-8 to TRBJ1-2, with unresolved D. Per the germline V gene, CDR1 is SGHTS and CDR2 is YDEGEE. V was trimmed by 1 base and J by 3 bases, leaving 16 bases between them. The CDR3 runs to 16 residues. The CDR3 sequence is CASSLRVEGVDYGYTF. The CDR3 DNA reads TGTGCCAGCAGCTTGAGGGTTGAGGGTGTTGACTATGGCTACACCTTC.

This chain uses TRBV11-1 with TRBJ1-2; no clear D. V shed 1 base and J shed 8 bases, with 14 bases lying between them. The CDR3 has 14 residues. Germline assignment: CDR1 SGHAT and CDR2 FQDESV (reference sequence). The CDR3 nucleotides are TGTGCCAGCAGCTTAGATCGGCTCCCCGGGGGCTACACCTTC. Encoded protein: CASSLDRLPGGYTF. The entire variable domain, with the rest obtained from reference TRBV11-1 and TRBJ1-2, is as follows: EAEVAQSPRYKITEKSQAVAFWCDPISGHATLYWYRQILGQGPELLVQFQDESVVDDSQLPKDRFSAERLKGVDSTLKIQPAELGDSAMYLCASSLDRLPGGYTFGSGTRLTVV.

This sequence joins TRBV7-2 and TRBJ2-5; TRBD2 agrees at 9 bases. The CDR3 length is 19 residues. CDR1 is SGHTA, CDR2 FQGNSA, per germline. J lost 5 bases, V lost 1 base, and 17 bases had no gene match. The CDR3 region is CASSLVSRLAGSPRETQYF. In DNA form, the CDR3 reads TGTGCCAGCAGCTTAGTGAGTCGGCTAGCGGGATCCCCGAGGGAGACCCAGTACTTC.

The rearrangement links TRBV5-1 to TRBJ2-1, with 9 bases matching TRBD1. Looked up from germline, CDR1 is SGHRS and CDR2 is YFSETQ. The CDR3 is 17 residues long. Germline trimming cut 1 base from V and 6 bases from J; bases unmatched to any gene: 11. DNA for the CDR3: TGCGCCAGCAGCTTGATACCGGGACAGGGAACTATCAATGAGCAGTTCTTC. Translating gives CASSLIPGQGTINEQFF.